This T cell receptor beta chain was sequenced in a study of T-cell memory formation after mild COVID-19. The study, taken as a whole, reports: Clones that contracted from day 15 to 85 had balanced CD4/CD8; later expanders were CD4+ biased. Certain responding clones were present in pre-infection memory, suggesting participation of cross-reactive memory.

V dropped 5 bases and J dropped 0 bases, with 11 bases sitting between them. There are 14 residues in the CDR3. Germline CDR1 is SGHRS and CDR2 is YFSETQ. As for this clonotype: Antigen specificity is unknown.

TCRdb recomputed calls from the 5' RACE reads with MiXCR, one row per CDR3 protein. Among about 400,000 distinct CDR3 sequences listed, about 20% were seen once. Material for sequencing was PBMCs or a T cell subset sorted from them (not recorded which). The V gene is TRBV5-1, the J gene TRBJ1-1; tentatively, D is TRBD1 (6 bases). The TCR was taken from a man between 18 and 35 years old who had mild COVID-19 (a few samples of this study predate the infection). Cell type and time point are not known. In DNA form, the CDR3 reads TGCGCCAGCAGTCAAGGACAGTTGAACACTGAAGCTTTCTTT. Translated, it gives CASSQGQLNTEAFF.